This T cell receptor beta chain was observed in a study of cytomegalovirus exposure and HLA in healthy donors (dated by TCRdb to 2017 to 2019). About the investigation overall: An earlier analysis of about 560 of the donors reported approximately 300 Gb of sequence data and 117 million unique TCR beta sequences obtained from 180 million or so T cells. The number of donors typed differed by locus, with roughly 629-640 for A, B, C, DRB1 and DQB1, over 500 for DQA1, about 610 for DPA1, and over 400 for DPB1. The study combined high-throughput TCR immunosequencing, statistical association of individual TCRs with disease status, and machine learning to predict cytomegalovirus infection status. Several DR-DQ haplotypes were handled as single units for association and clustering, since linkage in the cohort was strong. HLA typing included class I and class II loci at four-digit resolution. An early release that covered about 600 HLA-typed donors contained approximately 290 gigabases of sequencing data and some 87 million unique TCR sequences. Rather than drawing on any new phenotypic data, the later analysis identified candidate immune exposures from TCR beta sequences and the way those sequences occurred across donors. The study was designed to test whether signatures of past pathogen exposure could be identified by cataloging public T cell receptors. An earlier analysis of 587 of the donors used high-throughput TCR beta sequencing to judge whether each TCR beta V gene segment behaved as functional or pseudogenic. A later analysis re-analyzed previously published TCR beta repertoires from several hundred donors and added high-resolution HLA genotyping to study TCR occurrence patterns. Donor age, sex, ethnicity and CMV serostatus were compiled together with the repertoire data. Among the roughly 380 genotyped donors, roughly 80% belonged to the genetic ancestry cluster associated with self-reported Caucasian donors. On average, roughly 240,000 unique TCR beta nucleotide sequences were sequenced per donor among some 430 genotyped donors of the cohort, with about 17% of those sequences being non-productive. Along with the approximately 670-subject first cohort, a separate validation cohort of around 120 different subjects was used. A later genetic analysis took genome-wide SNP genotypes for about three fifths of the 666 donors and used that subset as a discovery cohort. The T cell repertoires of several hundred subjects were profiled by immunosequencing and related to cytomegalovirus serostatus. Every discovery cohort repertoire had been produced on one sequencing platform.

The germline V gene (reference sequence) specifies MNHEY as CDR1 and SMNVEV as CDR2. The CDR3 sequence holds 16 residues, the cysteine and phenylalanine included. Only the CDR3 region is kept as DNA, spanning 48 bases read in frame from base 1. Findings and caveats that apply to the study as a whole: Some IMGT-functional V segments, including TRBV6-2 and TRBV6-3, could not be distinguished by the 87-base-pair reads and were therefore excluded. A further reported finding was that TCR beta sequences accurately predicted the HLA-A and HLA-B alleles for most subjects in the first cohort. In a later genetic analysis, a missense DCLRE1C variant was associated with V-gene and J-gene trimming of TCR beta chains, and the association was replicated in an independent cohort. A group of highly shared sequence variants was considered likely to be a technical artifact of the sequencing pipeline. Strong co-occurrence of HLA alleles, especially DR and DQ, made assigning TCR associations to individual alleles difficult. Cytomegalovirus status was reported to be diagnosed by the classifier with high specificity and sensitivity in both the original and validation cohorts. A total of some 180 TCR beta chains were listed by the study as associated with cytomegalovirus. At a false discovery rate of 0.05, a later analysis linked 16,000 or so TCR beta sequences to specific HLA alleles. It was suggested by the authors that the approach could potentially be generalized to other disease states and immunological phenotypes. Most CMV-associated TCR beta chains appeared to be HLA-restricted in a later analysis, and the HLA associations seemed to be driven largely by CMV exposure. Compared with the roughly 710-donor mean, donors in an Asian-associated ancestry cluster had fewer N-insertions in productive TCRs, according to a later genetic analysis. Because HLA typing was missing for some donors at each locus, association tests included only the typed subset. Compared with equally common non-associated chains, HLA-associated TCR beta chains in a later analysis were more clonally expanded and had lower generation probabilities. Because counts were too low, about 15 rarely observed V segments, including chromosome 9 orphons, were left out of the earlier analysis of approximately 500 of the donors. A later analysis found that TCR association rates varied across HLA loci, with DRB1 alleles showing the most associated TCRs and HLA-C alleles the fewest. In this cohort, only TCR beta chains were sequenced, and detectable features were limited by the absence of alpha or paired-chain data. Correlated functional status among segregating V segments might be attributable to linkage disequilibrium, but an unknown experimental factor could not be ruled out. Presence/absence analyses assumed roughly uniform sequencing depth across donors, an assumption that may not hold. According to a later analysis, parvovirus B19, influenza, CMV and Epstein-Barr virus appeared linked to several top co-occurrence clusters. CMV serostatus was the only immune exposure information available for the cohort. Most TCR sequences were seen in very few donors, while some public TCRs were found in many individuals. A few of the identified cytomegalovirus-associated TCR beta chains were confirmed in vitro to be specific for cytomegalovirus antigens. In an earlier analysis of around 500 of the donors, most TCR beta V segments appeared in productive rearrangements about 87% or about 30% of the time, broadly matching IMGT annotations.

The cohort consisted of hundreds of healthy bone marrow donors. Cohort members were all nominally healthy when sampled, although unrecorded immune exposures were likely present. The donor tested CMV seronegative and was one of the 352 seronegative cohort members. Every donor gave a peripheral blood sample, and the peripheral blood mononuclear cells from that sample were used for TCR beta sequencing. The Qiagen DNeasy Blood Extraction Kit was used to extract genomic DNA from the blood cell samples. As regards this clone: Its antigen is currently not known. A junction boundary mismatches the germline segment, possibly from a read error. Other DNA sequences in the same sample also yield this CDR3.

Receptor amplification or capture employed the immunoSEQ multiplex PCR assay. For the multiplex PCR, a mixture combining 60 forward primers for TCR Vbeta segments and 13 reverse primers for TCR Jbeta segments was used. The CDR3 region of rearranged TCR beta genes was amplified from genomic DNA by a multiplex PCR assay. The Illumina HiSeq System was used to sequence the amplified TCR beta libraries as 87-base-pair reads. As for the original processing: A later analysis counted tens of millions of unique TCR beta chains across the 500 to 850 repertoires, and roughly 9.9 million of these chains were shared by at least two donors. Raw reads were error-corrected and collapsed into unique sequences with a nearest-neighbor algorithm that merged closely related sequences to remove PCR and sequencing errors. Alignment of CDR3 sequences to IMGT reference sequences was used to assign V, D and J gene segments. For a sequence to be retained, a match of at least six nucleotides to both a V gene segment and a J gene segment was required. A rearrangement was called productive if the CDR3 had no stop codons and remained in frame with V and J, and every other rearrangement was called non-productive. Following IMGT convention, CDR3 was defined as the stretch from the second conserved V-encoded cysteine up to the conserved J-encoded phenylalanine. Sequences without an unambiguous match to a single V gene segment were excluded from the earlier analysis of about 600 of the donors. An earlier analysis of a few hundred of the donors called V segments functional above 56.7% productive rearrangements and segregating when the between-donor standard deviation exceeded 5%. A statistical classification framework was developed to diagnose cytomegalovirus status using the catalog of TCR beta chain sequences. A later analysis assigned V and J genes by comparing TCR nucleotide sequences with IMGT/GENE-DB human TR gene sequences. A later analysis assigned CDR3 sequences and most-parsimonious VDJ recombination scenarios with the TCRdist pipeline. In a later analysis, each TCR beta chain was defined by its CDR3 amino acid sequence together with its V-gene family, and reads lacking a unique V-gene family were excluded. A later analysis removed 500 to 650 highly shared, low-generation-probability nucleotide sequences to deal with suspected cross-contamination and a sequencing artifact. In a later analysis, a clonal expansion index for each public chain was calculated from normalized within-repertoire ranks of inferred template counts. In a later analysis, generation probabilities were computed with a VDJ recombination model fitted to out-of-frame rearrangements, and the resulting probabilities were checked against IGoR. A later analysis scored TCR-TCR, TCR-HLA and TCR-CMV co-occurrence with hypergeometric tests, applying a repertoire-size bias correction to TCR pairs. To estimate false discovery rates, a later analysis permuted the HLA or CMV assignments 20 times. In a later analysis, co-occurring TCRs were grouped using DBSCAN, with TCRdist sequence similarity added in when clustering inside HLA-allele-positive subsets. Repertoires with fewer than 30,000 or more than 120,000 public chains, plus five repertoires with anomalous nucleotide sharing, were excluded from co-occurrence clustering. In its TCRdb copy, this immuneACCESS table keeps in-frame sequences only and misses some clones. Where compared with another copy, unresolved V genes explain less than half of these, and the others have no known cause. V and J calls plus clone size are reproduced from that table; the DNA served to infer D and trimming. The sample yields roughly 150,000 clones; roughly 84% were counted once. Approximately 2.5% of the sample is taken by the ten largest.

The source is a woman aged 18-35 years in good health and CMV-seronegative. Sequenced sample: PBMCs. Recombination linked TRBV27 to TRBJ1-4; TRBD1 is possibly the D segment (6 matching bases). The CDR3 protein: CASSTYLGTNNEKLFF. The DNA reads as follows: TGCGCCAGCAGTACGTACCTCGGGACAAACAATGAAAAACTGTTTTTT.